The 12 T cell receptor beta chains below all came from one sample that was sequenced in a study of OX40 agonist ivuxolimab in advanced cancers. Only in-frame clones appear in the TCRdb table, and some are missing; sequencing was by immunoSEQ multiplex PCR. The table lists around 20,000 clones, around 83% of them singletons. Material: CD4+ or CD8+ T cells sorted from blood, obtained in a trial of the OX40 agonist ivuxolimab. The source of these receptors is an adult with an advanced solid tumor such as melanoma, head and neck, liver or kidney cancer.

The V and J genes are TRBV11-3 and TRBJ2-1; 8 positions match TRBD2. The CDR3 runs 16 residues. CDR1 and CDR2 (germline): SGHNT, YENEEA. J was trimmed by 8 bases and V by 0 bases; bases with no gene match: 9. For the CDR3, the DNA is TGTGCCAGCAGCTTAGATTTCACGGGAGGGGGGGATGAGCAGTTCTTC. Amino acids: CASSLDFTGGGDEQFF.

The chain carries TRBV27 and TRBJ2-7; 7 bases fit TRBD1. Germline CDR1 is MNHEY and CDR2 is SMNVEV (reference sequence). After removal of 7 bases from V and 0 bases from J, the junction contained 6 bases not matched to a gene. The CDR3 loop spans 14 amino acids. The CDR3 region has the DNA TGTGCCAGCAACCCGGACAGGAGCTCCTACGAGCAGTACTTC. This gives the protein CASNPDRSSYEQYF.

The chain combines TRBV28 with TRBJ2-1; either TRBD1 or TRBD2 may supply D (5 bases each). The CDR3 runs to 14 residues. Germline values: CDR1 MDHEN, CDR2 SYDVKM. V was cut by 10 bases and J by 3 bases, with 16 bases left in between. The CDR3 DNA is TGTGCCACCCAAGGTCCAGGGAGCTACAATGAGCAGTTCTTC. It translates to CATQGPGSYNEQFF.

The chain carries TRBV7-6 and TRBJ2-7; 7 bases match TRBD1. The germline V gene has CDR1 SGHVS and CDR2 FNYEAQ. The V gene end was trimmed by 1 base and the J gene end by 0 bases; junction bases not matched to a gene: 6. The CDR3 consists of 16 residues. The CDR3 DNA sequence: TGTGCCAGCAGCTTAGGGGACAGCGCTTCCTCCTACGAGCAGTACTTC. It is translated as CASSLGDSASSYEQYF.

V is TRBV30 and J is TRBJ2-5; 10 bases fit TRBD2. There are 13 residues in the CDR3. Germline CDR1 reads GTSNPN; CDR2 reads SVGIG (reference sequence). The junction had 3 bases not matched to a gene; V was cut back by 5 bases and J by 3 bases. CDR3 in amino acids: CAWSGLAEETQYF. For the CDR3, the DNA is TGTGCCTGGTCCGGACTAGCGGAAGAGACCCAGTACTTC.

This clone was seen a few times. The rearrangement links TRBV27 to TRBJ2-7; D may be TRBD1 (6 bases). The CDR3 has 16 residues. With 6 bases removed from V and 5 bases from J, the gap between germline ends came to 23 bases. Germline V CDR1 and CDR2: MNHEY, SMNVEV (reference sequence). The CDR3 DNA reads as TGTGCCAGCAGCCGGACACAGGGAGAGCTCTTTGACGAGCAGTACTTC. Translation: CASSRTQGELFDEQYF.

This chain joins TRBV6-5 and TRBJ2-1; D uncertain. Germline V gene sequence: CDR1 MNHEY, CDR2 SVGAGI. This CDR3 is built from 13 residues. V dropped 2 bases and J dropped 5 bases, with 7 bases sitting between them. Here the CDR3 DNA reads TGTGCCAGCAGTTACGGGCTGAACAATGAGCAGTTCTTC. Its protein is CASSYGLNNEQFF.

CDR3 sequence reads: CASTTGGFEFF. The CDR3 DNA reads as TGTGCCAGCACCACAGGGGGGTTCGAGTTCTTC. V usage is TRBV6-5 and J usage is TRBJ2-1, with 8 bases identical to TRBD1. This CDR3 comprises 11 residues. The germline V gene has CDR1 MNHEY and CDR2 SVGAGI. V was pared by 7 bases and J by 14 bases, with 7 bases of the junction left unmatched.

The chain couples TRBV6-5 to TRBJ1-5; D may be TRBD1 (6 bases). Germline CDR1 MNHEY, CDR2 SVGAGI. Trimming removed 6 bases at V and 1 base at J, with 13 bases between. This CDR3 contains 15 residues. The CDR3: CASRPTGSSNQPQHF. CDR3 nucleotide sequence: TGTGCCAGCAGGCCTACAGGGTCGAGCAATCAGCCCCAGCATTTT.

This clone was detected once. The chain joins TRBV9 to TRBJ2-7; D may be TRBD2 (5 bases). The germline CDR1 and CDR2 sequences are SGDLS and YYNGEE. V lost 4 bases, J lost 0 bases, and 11 bases lay in between. The CDR3 has 14 amino acids. In nucleotides, the CDR3 is TGTGCCAGCAGCCCGCGGACTCTCTCCTACGAGCAGTACTTC. Translated: CASSPRTLSYEQYF.

The rearrangement links TRBV7-9 to TRBJ2-5, with 12 bases lining up with TRBD2. CDR1 is SEHNR, CDR2 FQNEAQ, per germline (reference sequence). V was clipped by 5 bases and J by 1 base; unmatched bases: 5. The CDR3 runs to 16 residues. Here the CDR3 reads CASSHPSGRGQETQYF. For the CDR3, the DNA is TGTGCCAGCAGCCACCCTAGCGGGAGGGGCCAAGAGACCCAGTACTTC. Full variable domain (missing parts from reference TRBV7-9 and TRBJ2-5): DTGVSQNPRHKITKRGQNVTFRCDPISEHNRLYWYRQTLGQGPEFLTYFQNEAQLEKSRLLSDRFSAERPKGSFSTLEIQRTEQGDSAMYLCASSHPSGRGQETQYFGPGTRLLVL.

CDR3 sequence reads: CASSPYTSGNTDTQYF. CDR3 DNA: TGTGCCAGCAGCCCCTACACTAGCGGGAACACAGATACGCAGTATTTT. The chain joins TRBV28 to TRBJ2-3; the match to TRBD2 covers 10 bases. The CDR3 is made up of 16 amino acids. CDR1 and CDR2 (germline): MDHEN, SYDVKM. The junction had 8 bases not matched to a gene; V was cut back by 6 bases and J by 2 bases. Full variable domain (remainder filled in from reference TRBV28 and TRBJ2-3): DVKVTQSSRYLVKRTGEKVFLECVQDMDHENMFWYRQDPGLGLRLIYFSYDVKMKEKGDIPEGYSVSREKKERFSLILESASTNQTSMYLCASSPYTSGNTDTQYFGPGTRLTVL.